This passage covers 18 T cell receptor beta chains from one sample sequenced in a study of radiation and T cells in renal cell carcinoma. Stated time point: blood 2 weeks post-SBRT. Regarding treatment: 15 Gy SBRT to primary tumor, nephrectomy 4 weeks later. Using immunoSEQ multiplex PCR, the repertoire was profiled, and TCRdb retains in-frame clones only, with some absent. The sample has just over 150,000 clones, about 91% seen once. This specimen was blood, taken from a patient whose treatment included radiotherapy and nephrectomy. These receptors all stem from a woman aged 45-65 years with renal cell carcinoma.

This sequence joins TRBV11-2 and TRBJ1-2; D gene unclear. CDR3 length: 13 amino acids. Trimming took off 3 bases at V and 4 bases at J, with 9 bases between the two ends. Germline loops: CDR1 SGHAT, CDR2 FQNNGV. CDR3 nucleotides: TGTGCCAGCAGCTTGGACGGAGGCTATGGCTACACCTTC. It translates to CASSLDGGYGYTF.

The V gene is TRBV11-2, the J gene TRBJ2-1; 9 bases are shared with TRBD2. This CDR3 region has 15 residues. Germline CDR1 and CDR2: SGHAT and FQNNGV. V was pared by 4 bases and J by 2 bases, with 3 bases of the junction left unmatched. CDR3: CASSSERGAYNEQFF. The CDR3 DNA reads TGTGCCAGCAGCTCGGAGCGGGGGGCCTACAATGAGCAGTTCTTC.

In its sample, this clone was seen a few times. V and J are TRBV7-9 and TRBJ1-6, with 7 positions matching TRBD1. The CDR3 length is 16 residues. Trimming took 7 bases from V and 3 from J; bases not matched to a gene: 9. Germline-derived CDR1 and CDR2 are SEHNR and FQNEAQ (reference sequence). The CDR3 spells CASTTFRDSYNSPLHF. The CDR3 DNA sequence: TGTGCCAGCACCACATTCCGGGACAGCTATAATTCACCCCTCCACTTT.

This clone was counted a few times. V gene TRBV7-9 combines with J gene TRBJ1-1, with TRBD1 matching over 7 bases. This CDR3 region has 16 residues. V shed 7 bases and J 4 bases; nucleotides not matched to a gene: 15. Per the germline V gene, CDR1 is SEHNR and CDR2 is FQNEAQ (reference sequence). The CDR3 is CASTMDMGQLRTEAFF. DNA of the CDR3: TGTGCCAGCACCATGGATATGGGACAGCTTCGCACTGAAGCTTTCTTT.

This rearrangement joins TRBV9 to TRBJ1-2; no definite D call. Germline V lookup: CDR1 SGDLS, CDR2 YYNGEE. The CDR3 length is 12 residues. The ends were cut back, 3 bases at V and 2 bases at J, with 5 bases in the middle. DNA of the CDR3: TGTGCCAGCAGCGAGGGAAACTATGGCTACACCTTC. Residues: CASSEGNYGYTF.

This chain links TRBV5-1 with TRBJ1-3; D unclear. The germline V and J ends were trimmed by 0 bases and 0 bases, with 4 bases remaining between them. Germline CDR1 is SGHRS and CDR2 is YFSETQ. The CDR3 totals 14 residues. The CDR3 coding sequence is TGCGCCAGCAGCTTGGATGACTCTGGAAACACCATATATTTT. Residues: CASSLDDSGNTIYF.

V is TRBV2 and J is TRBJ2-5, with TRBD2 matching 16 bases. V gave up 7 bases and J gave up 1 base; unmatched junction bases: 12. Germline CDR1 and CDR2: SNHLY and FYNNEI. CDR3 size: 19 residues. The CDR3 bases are TGTGCCAGCACTAAGGGACTAGCGGGGGGGCCTTACCCCCAAGAGACCCAGTACTTC. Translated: CASTKGLAGGPYPQETQYF.

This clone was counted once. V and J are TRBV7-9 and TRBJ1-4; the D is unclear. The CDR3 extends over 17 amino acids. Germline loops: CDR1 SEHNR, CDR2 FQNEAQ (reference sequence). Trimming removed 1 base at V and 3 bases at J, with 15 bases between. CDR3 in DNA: TGTGCCAGCAGCTTAGATCTGGACGGAAGATCTAATGAAAAACTGTTTTTT. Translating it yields CASSLDLDGRSNEKLFF.

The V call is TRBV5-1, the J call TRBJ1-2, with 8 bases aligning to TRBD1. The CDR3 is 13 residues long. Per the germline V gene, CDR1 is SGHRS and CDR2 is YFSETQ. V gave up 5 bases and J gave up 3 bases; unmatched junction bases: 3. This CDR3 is CASSWGQDYGYTF. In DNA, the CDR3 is TGCGCCAGCAGTTGGGGACAGGACTATGGCTACACCTTC.

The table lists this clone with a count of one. CDR3 in amino acids: CASSKRGGQVNTGELFF. For the CDR3, the DNA is TGTGCCAGTAGTAAGAGAGGGGGACAGGTGAACACCGGGGAGCTGTTTTTT. This sequence joins TRBV19 and TRBJ2-2; 8 bases match TRBD1. Trimming removed 4 bases from V and 1 base from J; junction bases left unmatched: 8. The CDR3 length is 17 residues. Per the germline V gene, CDR1 is LNHDA and CDR2 is SQIVND (reference sequence).

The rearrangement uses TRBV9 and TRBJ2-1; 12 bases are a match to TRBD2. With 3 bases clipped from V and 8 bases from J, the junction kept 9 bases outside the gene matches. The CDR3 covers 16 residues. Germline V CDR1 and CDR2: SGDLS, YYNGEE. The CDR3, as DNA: TGTGCCAGCAGCGGATCCGGGACTAGCGGGTCCTATGAGCAGTTCTTC. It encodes CASSGSGTSGSYEQFF.

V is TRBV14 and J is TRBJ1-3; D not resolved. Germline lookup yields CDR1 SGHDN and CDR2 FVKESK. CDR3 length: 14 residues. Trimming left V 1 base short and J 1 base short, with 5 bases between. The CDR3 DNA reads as TGTGCCAGCAGCCAAGGTAGATCTGGAAACACCATATATTTT. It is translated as CASSQGRSGNTIYF.

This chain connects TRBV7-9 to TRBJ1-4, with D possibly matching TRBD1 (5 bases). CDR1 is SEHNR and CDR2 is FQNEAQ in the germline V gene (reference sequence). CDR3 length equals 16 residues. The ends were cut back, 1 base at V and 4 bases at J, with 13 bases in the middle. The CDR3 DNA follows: TGTGCCAGCAGCTTAGGCGGGGCAGGGAATAATGAAAAACTGTTTTTT. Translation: CASSLGGAGNNEKLFF.

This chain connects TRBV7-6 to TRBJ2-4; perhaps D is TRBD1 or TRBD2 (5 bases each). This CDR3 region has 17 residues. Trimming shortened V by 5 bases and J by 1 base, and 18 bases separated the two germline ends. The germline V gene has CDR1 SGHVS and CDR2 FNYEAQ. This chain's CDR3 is CASSPGTQAGAKNIQYF. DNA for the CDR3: TGTGCCAGCAGCCCCGGGACCCAGGCAGGGGCCAAAAACATTCAGTACTTC.

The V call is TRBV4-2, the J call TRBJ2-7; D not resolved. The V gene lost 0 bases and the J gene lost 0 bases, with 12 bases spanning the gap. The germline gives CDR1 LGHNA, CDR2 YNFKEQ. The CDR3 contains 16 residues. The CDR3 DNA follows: TGTGCCAGCAGCCAAGAGGCCCAGCAACTCTCCTACGAGCAGTACTTC. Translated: CASSQEAQQLSYEQYF.

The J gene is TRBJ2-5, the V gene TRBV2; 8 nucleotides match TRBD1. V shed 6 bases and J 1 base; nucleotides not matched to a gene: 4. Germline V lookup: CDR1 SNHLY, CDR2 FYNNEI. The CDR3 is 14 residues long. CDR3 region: CASRSGQGQETQYF. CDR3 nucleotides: TGTGCCAGCAGGAGCGGACAGGGCCAAGAGACCCAGTACTTC.

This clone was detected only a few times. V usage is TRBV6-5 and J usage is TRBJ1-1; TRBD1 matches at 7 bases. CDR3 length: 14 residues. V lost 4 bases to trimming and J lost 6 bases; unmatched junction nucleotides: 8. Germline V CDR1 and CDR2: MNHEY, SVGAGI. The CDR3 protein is CASSSLGDSPEAFF. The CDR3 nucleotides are TGTGCCAGCAGTTCCTTGGGGGACAGTCCTGAAGCTTTCTTT.

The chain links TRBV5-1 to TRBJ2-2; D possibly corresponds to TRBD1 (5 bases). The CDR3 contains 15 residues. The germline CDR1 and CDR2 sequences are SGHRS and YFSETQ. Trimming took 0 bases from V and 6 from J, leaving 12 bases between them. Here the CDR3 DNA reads TGCGCCAGCAGCTTGGGGGGCGGAATTGCCGGGGAGCTGTTTTTT. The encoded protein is CASSLGGGIAGELFF.